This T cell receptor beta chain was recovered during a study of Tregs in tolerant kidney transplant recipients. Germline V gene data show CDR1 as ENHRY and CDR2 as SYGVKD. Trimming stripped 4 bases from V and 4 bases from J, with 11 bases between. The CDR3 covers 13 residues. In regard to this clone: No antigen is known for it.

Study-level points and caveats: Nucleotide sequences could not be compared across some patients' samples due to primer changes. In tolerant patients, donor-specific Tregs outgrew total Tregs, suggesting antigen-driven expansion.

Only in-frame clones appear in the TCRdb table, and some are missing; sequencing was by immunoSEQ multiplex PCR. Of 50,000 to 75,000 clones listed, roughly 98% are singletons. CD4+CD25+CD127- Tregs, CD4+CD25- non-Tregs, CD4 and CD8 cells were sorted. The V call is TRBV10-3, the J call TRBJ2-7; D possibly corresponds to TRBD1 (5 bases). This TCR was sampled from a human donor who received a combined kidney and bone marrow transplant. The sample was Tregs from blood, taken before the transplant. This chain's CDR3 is CAISAQGTYEQYF. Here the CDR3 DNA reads TGTGCCATCAGTGCGCAGGGAACGTACGAGCAGTACTTC.